This T cell receptor (beta chain) was captured by sequencing in a study of T-cell reconstitution after alpha-beta-depleted transplantation in children. TCRbeta library preparation incorporated unique molecular identifiers. TCRdb re-derived calls from the PCR reads in MiXCR, one entry per CDR3 protein. Of 150,000 to 250,000 distinct CDR3 sequences in the sample, roughly 15% were seen once. Trimming took off 4 bases at V and 0 bases at J, with 14 bases between the two ends. The length of the CDR3 is 16 residues. Germline V gene data show CDR1 as SGHNT and CDR2 as YYREEE (reference sequence). This sequence originates from a human donor who donated a stem cell graft to a child with acute lymphoblastic leukemia. The chain joins TRBV5-4 to TRBJ2-1, with D perhaps assigned TRBD1 or TRBD2 (6 bases each). The sequences come from PBMCs from the stem cell graft donor, collected from the stem cell graft. Here the CDR3 reads CASSNNGGSSYNEQFF. The CDR3 region has the DNA TGTGCCAGCAGCAACAACGGGGGCTCCTCCTACAATGAGCAGTTCTTC.